These 17 T cell receptor beta chains came from one sample sequenced in a study of T cells in localized non-small cell lung cancer. The data were produced by immunoSEQ multiplex PCR, yet TCRdb's version contains in-frame clones alone and is incomplete. The sample lists tens of thousands of clones; 65% to 85% were seen once. The input for sequencing was peripheral blood, taken before any cancer treatment. These TCRs come from a female donor at least 60 years old with stage I lung adenocarcinoma.

V and J are TRBV2 and TRBJ2-1, with 8 bases fitting TRBD1. The V segment lost 6 bases and the J segment 3 bases; nucleotides outside the gene matches: 10. This CDR3 is built from 16 residues. The germline V gene encodes CDR1 SNHLY and CDR2 FYNNEI. For the CDR3, the DNA is TGTGCCAGCAGGCTCCTGAGACAGGGGTTCTACAATGAGCAGTTCTTC. Its protein is CASRLLRQGFYNEQFF.

CDR3 sequence: CASSETNQPQHF. The CDR3, as DNA: TGTGCCAGCAGTGAAACGAATCAGCCCCAGCATTTT. This sequence joins TRBV2 and TRBJ1-5; D is unresolved. The CDR3 is made up of 12 amino acids. CDR1 is SNHLY, CDR2 FYNNEI, per germline. Between the trimmed V and J ends, which lost 2 bases and 4 bases, there was a span of 3 bases.

About this clone: Different DNA sequences within this sample yield the same CDR3. The chain employs TRBV7-9 and TRBJ2-7; TRBD1 matches 7 bases. Trimming took 4 bases from V and 6 from J; bases not matched to a gene: 12. The V gene's germline CDR1 is SEHNR and CDR2 FQNEAQ (reference sequence). This CDR3 is built from 15 residues. The CDR3 sequence is CASSSTLGQASEQYF. In nucleotides, the CDR3 is TGTGCCAGCAGCTCGACCCTAGGACAGGCATCCGAGCAGTACTTC.

The rearrangement joins TRBV5-1 to TRBJ2-3; D might be TRBD2 (5 bases). Trimming took off 3 bases at V and 0 bases at J, with 11 bases between the two ends. Germline-derived CDR1 and CDR2 are SGHRS and YFSETQ. The CDR3 extends over 15 amino acids. The CDR3 nucleotides read TGCGCCAGCAGCTCCAGCGGTTATAGCACAGATACGCAGTATTTT. Amino acids: CASSSSGYSTDTQYF.

The chain uses TRBV7-6 and TRBJ1-1; D is undetermined. The CDR3 sequence is 17 residues long. Germline CDR1 reads SGHVS; CDR2 reads FNYEAQ. Between the trimmed V and J ends, which lost 1 base and 0 bases, there was a span of 15 bases. The CDR3 region is CASSLVMPGVLNTEAFF. The CDR3 nucleotides read TGTGCCAGCAGCTTAGTCATGCCGGGAGTCCTGAACACTGAAGCTTTCTTT. Full variable domain (missing parts from reference TRBV7-6 and TRBJ1-1): GAGVSQSPRYKVTKRGQDVALRCDPISGHVSLYWYRQALGQGPEFLTYFNYEAQQDKSGLPNDRFSAERPEGSISTLTIQRTEQRDSAMYRCASSLVMPGVLNTEAFFGQGTRLTVV.

The chain couples TRBV11-2 to TRBJ2-7; D not resolved. The length of the CDR3 is 15 residues. CDR1 and CDR2 (germline): SGHAT, FQNNGV. The V end lost 5 bases, the J end lost 5 bases, and 19 bases lay between the germline ends. CDR3 sequence reads: CASSLGPTPANEQYF. DNA of the CDR3: TGTGCCAGCAGCCTCGGACCGACTCCTGCGAACGAGCAGTACTTC.

The chain links TRBV18 to TRBJ2-5, with D uncertain. V was cut by 2 bases and J by 4 bases, with 8 bases left in between. Germline-derived CDR1 and CDR2 are KGHSH and LQKENI. This CDR3 contains 13 residues. The CDR3 DNA reads as TGTGCCAGCTCACCATTCGGGTCAGAGACCCAGTACTTC. This sequence encodes CASSPFGSETQYF.

The rearrangement uses TRBV7-8 and TRBJ2-5, with unresolved D. CDR1 is SGHVS, CDR2 FQNEAQ, per germline. The V gene lost 4 bases and the J gene lost 3 bases, with 15 bases spanning the gap. The CDR3 has 15 residues. CDR3 residues: CASSSLPSLKETQYF. In nucleotides, the CDR3 is TGTGCCAGCAGCTCCCTCCCCAGCTTGAAAGAGACCCAGTACTTC.

The chain joins TRBV28 to TRBJ1-5; 11 nucleotides align to TRBD1. The CDR3 loop spans 15 amino acids. Trimming cost V 4 bases and J 7 bases; bases outside gene matches: 6. CDR1 is MDHEN and CDR2 is SYDVKM in the germline V gene. CDR3: CASSSPGQGDQPQHF. As DNA, the CDR3 is TGTGCCAGCAGTTCTCCGGGACAGGGGGACCAGCCCCAGCATTTT.

The genes are TRBV7-9 and TRBJ2-7; no firm D call. Germline lookup yields CDR1 SEHNR and CDR2 FQNEAQ (reference sequence). V was clipped by 5 bases and J by 3 bases, with 14 bases between them. CDR3 length: 14 amino acids. CDR3 nucleotides: TGTGCCAGCAGCCCTCTTGGACGGATCTACGAGCAGTACTTC. This encodes CASSPLGRIYEQYF.

V and J are TRBV28 and TRBJ1-1; D is ambiguous. The germline CDR1 and CDR2 sequences are MDHEN and SYDVKM. CDR3 length: 14 residues. Trimming pared 5 bases from V and 1 base from J, leaving 11 bases between. CDR3 nucleotides: TGTGCCAGCAGTCCTATAGACCAGAACACTGAAGCTTTCTTT. Encoded protein: CASSPIDQNTEAFF.

This clone has just one count. The J gene is TRBJ1-1, the V gene TRBV5-8; D is ambiguous. Germline values: CDR1 SGHTS, CDR2 YDEGEE. The CDR3 covers 17 residues. The V end was cut by 2 bases, the J end by 3 bases, with 20 bases between. The CDR3 DNA follows: TGTGCCAGCAGCTTTTTCAGGCGGAAATTAAAGGACACTGAAGCTTTCTTT. Amino acid sequence: CASSFFRRKLKDTEAFF.

V and J are TRBV11-2 and TRBJ1-4, with 11 nucleotides matching TRBD1. CDR1 and CDR2 from the germline V gene are SGHAT and FQNNGV. The trim removed 4 bases at V and 15 bases at J, leaving 10 bases unmatched. This CDR3 spans 14 amino acids. This CDR3 is CASSSGQGAGAVFF. The CDR3 coding sequence is TGTGCCAGCAGCTCTGGACAGGGGGCTGGCGCGGTGTTTTTT. The full variable domain, rest sourced from reference TRBV11-2 and TRBJ1-4, is EAGVAQSPRYKIIEKRQSVAFWCNPISGHATLYWYQQILGQGPKLLIQFQNNGVVDDSQLPKDRFSAERLKGVDSTLKIQPAKLEDSAVYLCASSSGQGAGAVFFGSGTQLSVL.

This rearrangement joins TRBV29-1 to TRBJ2-5; unclear D gene. The V gene's germline CDR1 is SQVTM and CDR2 ANQGSEA. V lost 0 bases and J 4 bases, leaving 18 bases between the germline ends. The CDR3 has 16 amino acids. The CDR3: CSVEDLSGYGRETQYF. CDR3 DNA sequence: TGCAGCGTTGAAGATCTGTCCGGGTATGGTAGAGAGACCCAGTACTTC.

The V call is TRBV6-6, the J call TRBJ2-5; D unclear. From germline, CDR1 is MNHNY and CDR2 SVGAGI (reference sequence). V gave up 7 bases and J gave up 4 bases, with 7 bases separating them. This CDR3 is built from 11 residues. The CDR3 DNA is TGTGCCAGCATCACGGGAGAGACCCAGTACTTC. Its translation: CASITGETQYF.

The chain links TRBV27 to TRBJ2-7; D is ambiguous. Trimming cost V 0 bases and J 0 bases, with 6 bases left between them. The germline V gene encodes CDR1 MNHEY and CDR2 SMNVEV (reference sequence). The CDR3 has 14 residues. CDR3 DNA sequence: TGTGCCAGCAGTTTATCTCTTAGCTCCTACGAGCAGTACTTC. Translated: CASSLSLSSYEQYF.

The rearrangement joins TRBV6-5 to TRBJ1-1; D uncertain. The germline V and J ends were trimmed by 5 bases and 0 bases, with 13 bases remaining between them. Germline loops: CDR1 MNHEY, CDR2 SVGAGI. This CDR3 spans 15 amino acids. The CDR3 nucleotides are TGTGCCAGCAGTGCCCAGGAGGGTTTGAACACTGAAGCTTTCTTT. This encodes CASSAQEGLNTEAFF.